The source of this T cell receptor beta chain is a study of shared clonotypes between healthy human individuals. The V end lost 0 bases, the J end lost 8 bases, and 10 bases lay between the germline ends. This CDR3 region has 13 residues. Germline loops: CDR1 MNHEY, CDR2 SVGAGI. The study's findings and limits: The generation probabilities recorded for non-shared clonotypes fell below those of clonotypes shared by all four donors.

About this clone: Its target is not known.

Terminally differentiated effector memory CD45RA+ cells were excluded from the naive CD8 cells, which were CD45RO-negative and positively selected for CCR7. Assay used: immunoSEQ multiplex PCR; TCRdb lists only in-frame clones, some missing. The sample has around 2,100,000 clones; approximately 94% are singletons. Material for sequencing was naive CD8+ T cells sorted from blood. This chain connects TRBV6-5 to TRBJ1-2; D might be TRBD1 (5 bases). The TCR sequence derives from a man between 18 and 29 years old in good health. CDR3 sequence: CASSYSGEWGYTF. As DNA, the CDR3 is TGTGCCAGCAGTTACTCAGGGGAATGGGGCTACACCTTC.